These 21 T cell receptor beta chains were all obtained from the same sample, sequenced in a study of blood T cell repertoires in COVID-19. Profiled with immunoSEQ multiplex PCR; TCRdb holds only in-frame clones, not every one. The sample lists more than 150,000 clones; roughly 84% were seen once. The sequenced sample was peripheral blood. These receptors all stem from a young man with active or convalescent COVID-19.

This chain joins TRBV5-1 and TRBJ2-1; possibly TRBD1 for D (5 bases). CDR3 length equals 13 residues. Germline CDR1 and CDR2: SGHRS and YFSETQ. Trimming pared 1 base from V and 6 bases from J, leaving 8 bases between. The CDR3 nucleotides read TGCGCCAGCAGCTTGATCCAGGGCAATGAGCAGTTCTTC. Its translation: CASSLIQGNEQFF.

This chain's CDR3 is CASSPLSHTDTQYF. The CDR3 bases are TGTGCCAGCAGCCCACTAAGCCATACAGATACGCAGTATTTT. The chain links TRBV6-5 to TRBJ2-3; D remains unclear. Trimming pared 6 bases from V and 3 bases from J, leaving 13 bases between. Germline CDR1 is MNHEY and CDR2 is SVGAGI. This CDR3 is 14 amino acids long.

J is TRBJ1-4 and V is TRBV9, with TRBD1 matching 8 bases. The V gene's germline CDR1 is SGDLS and CDR2 YYNGEE. V trimming: 2 bases; J trimming: 3 bases; junction bases outside the gene matches: 6. The CDR3 is made up of 16 amino acids. The CDR3 sequence: CASSVATGGSNEKLFF. DNA for the CDR3: TGTGCCAGCAGCGTTGCCACAGGGGGTTCTAATGAAAAACTGTTTTTT.

This sequence joins TRBV19 and TRBJ1-2, with D maybe TRBD1 (5 bases). The germline CDR1 and CDR2 sequences are LNHDA and SQIVND (reference sequence). This CDR3 is 15 amino acids long. Deletions cut 2 bases from V and 3 bases from J, with 13 bases between. CDR3 bases: TGTGCCAGTAGTATATCGCCAGGGAATTACTATGGCTACACCTTC. Translating it yields CASSISPGNYYGYTF.

The chain has TRBV28 and TRBJ2-7; perhaps TRBD1 as D (7 bases). The germline gives CDR1 MDHEN, CDR2 SYDVKM. The CDR3 runs to 15 residues. V was cut by 9 bases and J by 1 base, with 19 bases left in between. CDR3 in amino acids: CASRGGTADSYEQYF. CDR3 DNA: TGTGCCAGTAGGGGCGGGACAGCAGATTCCTACGAGCAGTACTTC.

This clone has a handful of counts. The J gene is TRBJ2-3, the V gene TRBV5-1; possible D gene TRBD1, 6 bases. The length of the CDR3 is 17 residues. CDR1 is SGHRS and CDR2 is YFSETQ in the germline V gene. The V end lost 0 bases, the J end lost 3 bases, and 17 bases lay between the germline ends. This CDR3 is CASSLAGWAGETDTQYF. The CDR3 DNA reads TGCGCCAGCAGCTTGGCCGGATGGGCAGGGGAGACAGATACGCAGTATTTT.

Note on this clone: The same CDR3 arises from other DNA sequences in this sample as well. This rearrangement joins TRBV6-5 to TRBJ2-6; TRBD2 might be the D (7 bases). The CDR3 is 15 residues long. CDR1 and CDR2 (germline): MNHEY, SVGAGI. Trimming left V 5 bases short and J 2 bases short, with 10 bases between. Written as DNA, the CDR3 is TGTGCCAGCAGTCGCGGGGGCACTGGGGCCAACGTCCTGACTTTC. Protein sequence: CASSRGGTGANVLTF.

The rearrangement links TRBV24-1 to TRBJ1-5; no clear D gene. The CDR3 is made up of 14 amino acids. CDR1 and CDR2 (germline): KGHDR, SFDVKD. V dropped 4 bases and J dropped 4 bases, with 10 bases sitting between them. As DNA, the CDR3 is TGTGCCACCAGTGAACGGCGGGGTAATCAGCCCCAGCATTTT. Its protein product is CATSERRGNQPQHF.

V is TRBV11-3 and J is TRBJ2-7, with TRBD2 as a possible D gene (6 bases). The CDR3 spans 17 residues. V was clipped by 1 base and J by 7 bases, with 23 bases between them. The V gene's germline CDR1 is SGHNT and CDR2 YENEEA. The DNA of the CDR3 is TGTGCCAGCAGCTTAGTAGCCCGGGACTCATCCACCAAGGAGCAGTACTTC. Its translation: CASSLVARDSSTKEQYF.

The CDR3 loop is CATSSIHGGRGNEQFF. The CDR3 DNA reads TGTGCCACCAGCAGTATACACGGGGGTAGAGGCAATGAGCAGTTCTTC. V is TRBV15 and J is TRBJ2-1; D perhaps matches TRBD2 (6 bases). This CDR3 has 16 amino acids. CDR1 is LNHNV and CDR2 is YYDKDF in the germline V gene (reference sequence). Trimming removed 3 bases at V and 6 bases at J, with 18 bases between.

The V call is TRBV7-9, the J call TRBJ1-5; tentatively, D is TRBD1 (5 bases). The germline gives CDR1 SEHNR, CDR2 FQNEAQ (reference sequence). Between the trimmed V and J ends, which lost 5 bases and 1 base, there was a span of 21 bases. This CDR3 has 18 residues. CDR3 DNA: TGTGCCAGCAGCCCAACTACCCAGGGAGGGACGAGCAATCAGCCCCAGCATTTT. Its translation is CASSPTTQGGTSNQPQHF.

The rearrangement links TRBV3-1 (or the pseudogene TRBV3-2) to TRBJ2-1; TRBD2 matches at 13 bases. J was trimmed by 9 bases and V by 5 bases; bases with no gene match: 7. Germline loops: CDR1 LGHDT, CDR2 YNNKEL (reference sequence). This CDR3 spans 15 amino acids. Here the CDR3 reads CASSKTSGRRGEQFF. In DNA form, the CDR3 reads TGTGCCAGCAGCAAGACTAGCGGGAGGCGGGGTGAGCAGTTCTTC.

DNA of the CDR3: TGTGCCAGCAGTTTAATCAGGGACTATGGCTACACCTTC. It encodes CASSLIRDYGYTF. The rearrangement links TRBV12-3 or TRBV12-4 to TRBJ1-2, with D perhaps matching TRBD1 (5 bases). This CDR3 is built from 13 residues. Deletions cut 2 bases from V and 3 bases from J, with 7 bases between.

The chain combines TRBV12-5 with TRBJ2-3, with 10 bases matching TRBD2. The CDR3 has 15 amino acids. Trimming at V came to 6 bases and at J to 2 bases, leaving 5 bases not matched to a gene. CDR1 LGHNT and CDR2 FRNRAP come from the germline V gene. The chain's CDR3 is CASGTGLADTDTQYF. The DNA for the CDR3 is TGTGCTAGTGGAACTGGACTAGCGGACACAGATACGCAGTATTTT. The variable domain in full, with the rest retrieved from reference TRBV12-5 and TRBJ2-3, is DARVTQTPRHKVTEMGQEVTMRCQPILGHNTVFWYRQTMMQGLELLAYFRNRAPLDDSGMPKDRFSAEMPDATLATLKIQPSEPRDSAVYFCASGTGLADTDTQYFGPGTRLTVL.

This clone came up once. The chain recombines TRBV2 with TRBJ2-2, with D maybe TRBD1 (6 bases). Germline V CDR1 and CDR2: SNHLY, FYNNEI. V was shortened by 9 bases and J by 4 bases, with 15 bases between the two germline ends. This CDR3 has 14 residues. CDR3 nucleotide sequence: TGTGCCAGGAAACAGGGTAATCCCACCGGGGAGCTGTTTTTT. Translated, it gives CARKQGNPTGELFF. The full variable domain, in which reference TRBV2 and TRBJ2-2 provide the parts outside the CDR3, is EPEVTQTPSHQVTQMGQEVILRCVPISNHLYFYWYRQILGQKVEFLVSFYNNEISEKSEIFDDQFSVERPDGSNFTLKIRSTKLEDSAMYFCARKQGNPTGELFFGEGSRLTVL.

The gene calls are TRBV28 and TRBJ1-2, with a weak D call TRBD1 (5 bases). The CDR3 length is 14 residues. Per the germline V gene, CDR1 is MDHEN and CDR2 is SYDVKM. Trimming took 6 bases from V and 4 from J, leaving 15 bases between them. The CDR3, as DNA: TGTGCCAGCAGGTCCCCGCGGGGCGGCTATGGCTACACCTTC. It yields the protein CASRSPRGGYGYTF.

The V and J genes are TRBV19 and TRBJ2-5; TRBD2 might be the D (5 bases). The CDR3 has 13 residues. The germline CDR1 and CDR2 sequences are LNHDA and SQIVND (reference sequence). Trimming took off 6 bases at V and 7 bases at J, with 15 bases between the two ends. CDR3 region: CASRTDSRGTQYF. Here the CDR3 DNA reads TGTGCCAGTAGGACGGACTCCCGGGGGACCCAGTACTTC.

The chain couples TRBV4-2 to TRBJ1-6, with a possible D match to TRBD1 (6 bases). Germline CDR1 reads LGHNA; CDR2 reads YNFKEQ. This CDR3 spans 16 amino acids. V was cut by 1 base and J by 8 bases, with 15 bases left in between. CDR3 bases: TGTGCCAGCAGCCAAGGTCGGGGGGCCTTGGATTCACCCCTCCACTTT. Translation: CASSQGRGALDSPLHF.

The CDR3 DNA reads TGCGCCAGCAGCCAAGGGGACCCAGGGACACCCCTCCATGGCTACACCTTC. Its translation: CASSQGDPGTPLHGYTF. The rearrangement uses TRBV5-1 and TRBJ1-2; tentatively, D is TRBD1 (6 bases). Trimming cost V 4 bases and J 6 bases, with 25 bases left between them. CDR3 length: 17 amino acids. Germline CDR1 is SGHRS and CDR2 is YFSETQ.

The gene calls are TRBV4-3 and TRBJ2-1; 9 nucleotides line up with TRBD2. The CDR3 consists of 17 residues. The trim removed 4 bases at V and 4 bases at J, leaving 11 bases unmatched. Germline CDR1 reads LGHNA; CDR2 reads YSLEER. The CDR3 reads CASSPTLLTSGYNEQFF. For the CDR3, the DNA is TGCGCCAGCAGCCCCACCCTACTGACTAGCGGTTACAATGAGCAGTTCTTC.

The genes are TRBV7-9 and TRBJ1-4; TRBD1 matches at 10 bases. There are 17 residues in the CDR3. The germline V gene has CDR1 SEHNR and CDR2 FQNEAQ (reference sequence). With 5 bases clipped from V and 1 base from J, the junction kept 7 bases outside the gene matches. The CDR3 region is CASSPPTGGKTNEKLFF. CDR3 sequence (DNA): TGTGCCAGCAGCCCCCCGACAGGGGGCAAAACTAATGAAAAACTGTTTTTT.